Presented here are 23 T cell receptor beta chains from one specimen sequenced in a study of blood T cell repertoires in COVID-19. TCRdb's table, derived via immunoSEQ multiplex PCR, lists solely in-frame clones and lacks some. Here the sample spans 300,000 to 400,000 clones, 88% being singletons. Sample: PBMCs or T cells enriched from blood (not recorded which). The receptors were sampled from a woman aged 25 to 39 with acute COVID-19.

The V call is TRBV5-6, the J call TRBJ1-2, with 8 bases matching TRBD1. Germline CDR1 is SGHDT and CDR2 is YYEEEE. The V and J ends lost 0 bases and 7 bases, in that order; junction bases with no gene match: 14. This CDR3 contains 17 residues. The CDR3 sequence is CASSLVYAGGSTFGYTF. For the CDR3, the DNA is TGTGCCAGCAGCTTGGTTTACGCAGGGGGCTCTACTTTTGGCTACACCTTC.

The DNA of the CDR3 is TGTGCCAGTAGTATACAGAGGCAGTATAATTCACCCCTCCACTTT. It is translated as CASSIQRQYNSPLHF. The V and J genes are TRBV19 and TRBJ1-6; D uncertain. CDR3 length: 15 residues. Germline V lookup: CDR1 LNHDA, CDR2 SQIVND (reference sequence). V lost 2 bases and J lost 4, with 9 bases in between.

The CDR3 sequence: CASSLMDSTYEQYF. In DNA, the CDR3 is TGCGCCAGCAGCTTAATGGACAGCACCTACGAGCAGTACTTC. This chain connects TRBV5-1 to TRBJ2-7; tentative D call: TRBD1 (6 bases). Trimming took off 2 bases at V and 2 bases at J, with 11 bases between the two ends. Per the germline V gene, CDR1 is SGHRS and CDR2 is YFSETQ. The CDR3 spans 14 residues. The full variable domain, completed using reference TRBV5-1 and TRBJ2-7, is KAGVTQTPRYLIKTRGQQVTLSCSPISGHRSVSWYQQTPGQGLQFLFEYFSETQRNKGNFPGRFSGRQFSNSRSEMNVSTLELGDSALYLCASSLMDSTYEQYFGPGTRLTVT.

CDR3 in DNA: TGTGCCTGGAGTGTAGAGGGAGGGACTGAAGCTTTCTTT. Translating gives CAWSVEGGTEAFF. The genes are TRBV30 and TRBJ1-1; D is ambiguous. The V gene lost 0 bases and the J gene lost 5 bases, with 10 bases spanning the gap. CDR3 length: 13 amino acids. Germline assignment: CDR1 GTSNPN and CDR2 SVGIG (reference sequence).

V and J are TRBV18 and TRBJ2-7; D is perhaps TRBD2 (6 bases). This CDR3 region has 13 residues. Germline V gene lookup returns CDR1 KGHSH and CDR2 LQKENI. The V end lost 6 bases, the J end lost 4 bases, and 13 bases lay between the germline ends. CDR3 nucleotide sequence: TGTGCCAGCTCCCCCCCGGAGGGGTACGAGCAGTACTTC. This encodes CASSPPEGYEQYF.

This clone was seen once. The chain employs TRBV6-5 and TRBJ1-1, with no clear D. The CDR3 extends over 14 amino acids. Germline CDR1 reads MNHEY; CDR2 reads SVGAGI. Trimming cost V 6 bases and J 4 bases, with 15 bases left between them. CDR3 sequence: CASRASGVSTEAFF. CDR3 DNA: TGTGCCAGCAGGGCCTCCGGGGTAAGCACTGAAGCTTTCTTT.

This chain uses TRBV7-2 with TRBJ1-6, with TRBD1 matching over 8 bases. Germline values: CDR1 SGHTA, CDR2 FQGNSA. J gave up 8 bases and V 5 bases, and 14 bases lay outside the gene matches. CDR3 length: 17 residues. CDR3 sequence: CASSTGQVLGADSPLHF. The CDR3 DNA reads TGTGCCAGCAGCACGGGACAGGTGTTAGGGGCCGATTCACCCCTCCACTTT.

This chain joins TRBV27 and TRBJ2-4; 8 nucleotides agree with TRBD2. The junction had 8 bases not matched to a gene; V was cut back by 3 bases and J by 7 bases. Germline V gene lookup returns CDR1 MNHEY and CDR2 SMNVEV (reference sequence). The CDR3 extends over 15 amino acids. The CDR3 coding sequence is TGTGCCAGCAGTTTCCGGGGGACTAGTCATAACATTCAGTACTTC. Its protein is CASSFRGTSHNIQYF.

V gene TRBV19 combines with J gene TRBJ1-1; 8 bases agree with TRBD1. CDR3 length equals 20 residues. Germline assignment: CDR1 LNHDA and CDR2 SQIVND (reference sequence). J lost 1 base, V lost 7 bases, and 23 bases had no gene match. DNA of the CDR3: TGTGCCAGTACCCGAAACCCACGTGACAGGGGAGATAAGTCGAACACTGAAGCTTTCTTT. Translating gives CASTRNPRDRGDKSNTEAFF. Full variable domain (remainder filled in from reference TRBV19 and TRBJ1-1): DGGITQSPKYLFRKEGQNVTLSCEQNLNHDAMYWYRQDPGQGLRLIYYSQIVNDFQKGDIAEGYSVSREKKESFPLTVTSAQKNPTAFYLCASTRNPRDRGDKSNTEAFFGQGTRLTVV.

The V call is TRBV6-5, the J call TRBJ2-5; D might be TRBD1 (6 bases). The CDR3 sequence is 15 residues long. Germline V gene sequence: CDR1 MNHEY, CDR2 SVGAGI. Deletions cut 0 bases from V and 5 bases from J, with 13 bases between. The CDR3 is CASSYSQGPGETQYF. The CDR3 region has the DNA TGTGCCAGCAGTTACTCCCAGGGGCCCGGGGAGACCCAGTACTTC.

This chain links TRBV6-5 with TRBJ2-2; TRBD1 might be the D (6 bases). This CDR3 comprises 13 residues. Trimming took 9 bases from V and 5 from J, leaving 13 bases between them. Germline V gene sequence: CDR1 MNHEY, CDR2 SVGAGI. CDR3 DNA: TGTGCCAGTCGATACGGACAGACCGGGGAGCTGTTTTTT. It translates to CASRYGQTGELFF.

The chain couples TRBV12-5 to TRBJ2-3; TRBD1 is a possible D gene (7 bases). The length of the CDR3 is 13 residues. Trimming shortened V by 10 bases and J by 1 base, and 12 bases separated the two germline ends. Looked up from germline, CDR1 is LGHNT and CDR2 is FRNRAP. In DNA form, the CDR3 reads TGTGCTATCCAGGGGGGAGGCACAGATACGCAGTATTTT. Its protein product is CAIQGGGTDTQYF.

This rearrangement joins TRBV10-3 to TRBJ1-3; the D is unclear. The CDR3 has 12 residues. The germline V and J ends were trimmed by 10 bases and 4 bases, with 11 bases remaining between them. Germline CDR1 reads ENHRY; CDR2 reads SYGVKD. CDR3 in amino acids: CATLGSGNTIYF. The CDR3 nucleotides are TGTGCCACCCTGGGCTCCGGAAACACCATATATTTT.

This clone was seen once. The chain links TRBV2 to TRBJ1-5, with 7 bases matching TRBD1. V lost 8 bases to trimming and J lost 1 base; unmatched junction nucleotides: 8. CDR3 length equals 15 residues. Germline values: CDR1 SNHLY, CDR2 FYNNEI. CDR3: CASSQDRLSNQPQHF. CDR3 sequence (DNA): TGTGCCAGCTCCCAGGACAGGCTGAGCAATCAGCCCCAGCATTTT.

Concerning this clone itself: This same CDR3 is encoded by further DNA sequences in the sample. This sequence joins TRBV5-1 and TRBJ1-5; D might be TRBD1 (6 bases). Germline lookup yields CDR1 SGHRS and CDR2 YFSETQ. V was clipped by 0 bases and J by 4 bases, with 11 bases between them. This CDR3 comprises 15 residues. The CDR3 reads CASSLEGVRNQPQHF. The CDR3 DNA sequence: TGCGCCAGCAGCTTGGAGGGGGTTCGGAATCAGCCCCAGCATTTT.

The J gene is TRBJ1-1, the V gene TRBV30; D gene unclear. The CDR3 is 11 residues long. V shed 3 bases and J shed 2 bases, with 4 bases lying between them. CDR1 and CDR2 (germline): GTSNPN, SVGIG (reference sequence). The DNA of the CDR3 is TGTGCCTGGAGGGCTAACACTGAAGCTTTCTTT. As protein: CAWRANTEAFF.

The gene calls are TRBV4-3 and TRBJ1-5, with D possibly matching TRBD1 (5 bases). V shed 0 bases and J shed 5 bases, with 8 bases lying between them. CDR1 LGHNA and CDR2 YSLEER come from the germline V gene. The CDR3 sequence is 14 residues long. CDR3 sequence: CASSQDWGDQPQHF. Here the CDR3 DNA reads TGCGCCAGCAGCCAAGATTGGGGGGATCAGCCCCAGCATTTT.

The gene calls are TRBV19 and TRBJ2-2; 10 bases line up with TRBD1. The J segment lost 8 bases and the V segment lost 8 bases, leaving 8 bases of the junction unmatched. CDR1 is LNHDA and CDR2 is SQIVND in the germline V gene (reference sequence). This CDR3 is built from 14 residues. CDR3: CASRDRGLSGELFF. CDR3 nucleotides: TGTGCCAGTCGTGACAGGGGGCTAAGTGGGGAGCTGTTTTTT.

The gene calls are TRBV7-8 and TRBJ1-2; unclear D gene. The CDR3 runs 14 residues. Germline assignment: CDR1 SGHVS and CDR2 FQNEAQ. Deletions cut 1 base from V and 1 base from J, with 7 bases between. The CDR3 DNA follows: TGTGCCAGCAGCTTAGGAGGACTTAACTATGGCTACACCTTC. This gives the protein CASSLGGLNYGYTF.

This chain links TRBV2 with TRBJ2-1; 10 bases are shared with TRBD2. Trimming took 2 bases from V and 5 from J; bases not matched to a gene: 15. The CDR3 covers 19 residues. CDR1 SNHLY and CDR2 FYNNEI come from the germline V gene. CDR3 sequence: CASSERGLAGGWTHNEQFF. The DNA for the CDR3 is TGTGCCAGCAGTGAAAGAGGGTTAGCGGGGGGATGGACCCACAATGAGCAGTTCTTC.

V usage is TRBV7-8 and J usage is TRBJ1-4; maybe TRBD1 (6 bases). V shed 1 base and J shed 7 bases, with 22 bases lying between them. The CDR3 extends over 18 amino acids. CDR1 is SGHVS and CDR2 is FQNEAQ in the germline V gene. Here the CDR3 reads CASSLGADRWGLGEKLFF. CDR3 bases: TGTGCCAGCAGCTTAGGAGCCGACAGGTGGGGGCTCGGTGAAAAACTGTTTTTT.

The rearrangement joins TRBV7-9 to TRBJ2-3, with 8 bases aligning to TRBD1. The germline gives CDR1 SEHNR, CDR2 FQNEAQ (reference sequence). The CDR3 contains 15 residues. Trimming removed 4 bases from V and 5 bases from J; junction bases left unmatched: 8. CDR3 nucleotide sequence: TGTGCCAGCAGCTCTGACAGGGGCCGGGAAGATACGCAGTATTTT. Its translation: CASSSDRGREDTQYF.

V is TRBV7-3 and J is TRBJ2-3; weak D call: TRBD1 (5 bases). Germline values: CDR1 SGHTA, CDR2 FQGTGA. The CDR3 spans 14 residues. Deletions cut 3 bases from V and 2 bases from J, with 9 bases between. The CDR3 sequence: CASSFGAHTDTQYF. The CDR3 DNA is TGTGCCAGCAGCTTTGGGGCTCACACAGATACGCAGTATTTT.